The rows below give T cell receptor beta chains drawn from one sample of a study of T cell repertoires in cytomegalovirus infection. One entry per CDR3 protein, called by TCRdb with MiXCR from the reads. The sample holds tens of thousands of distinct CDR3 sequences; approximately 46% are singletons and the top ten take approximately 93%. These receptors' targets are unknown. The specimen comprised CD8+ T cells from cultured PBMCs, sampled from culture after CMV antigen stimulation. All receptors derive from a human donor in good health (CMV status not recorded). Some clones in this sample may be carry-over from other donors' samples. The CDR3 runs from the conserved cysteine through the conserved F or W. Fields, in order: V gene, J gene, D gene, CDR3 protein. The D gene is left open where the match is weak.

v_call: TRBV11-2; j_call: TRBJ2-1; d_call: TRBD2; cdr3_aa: CASSAISGTSAYNEQFF
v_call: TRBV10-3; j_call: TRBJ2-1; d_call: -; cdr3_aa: CAISENGPPGDEQFF
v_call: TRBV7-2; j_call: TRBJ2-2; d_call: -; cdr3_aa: CASSWTGELFF
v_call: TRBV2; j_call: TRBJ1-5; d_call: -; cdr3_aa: CASSGAWDNQPQHF
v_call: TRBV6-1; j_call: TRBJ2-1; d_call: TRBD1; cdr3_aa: CASFRDSTYSYNEQFF
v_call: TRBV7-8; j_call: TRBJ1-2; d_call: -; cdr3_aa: CASSVASAHYGYTF
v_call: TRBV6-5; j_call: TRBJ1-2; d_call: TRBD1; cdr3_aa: CASSQTGMDNYGYTF
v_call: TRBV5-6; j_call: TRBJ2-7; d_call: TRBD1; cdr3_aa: CASSFQGDDYEQYF
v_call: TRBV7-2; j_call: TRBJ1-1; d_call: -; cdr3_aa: CASRQGSRGRTEAFF
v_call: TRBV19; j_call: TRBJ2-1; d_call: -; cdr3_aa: CATFGARENVHEQFF